Shown below are 26 T cell receptor beta chains from a single sample sequenced in a study of T cells after yellow fever vaccination. TCRdb used MiXCR to reprocess the 5' RACE reads, holding one entry per CDR3 protein. Found here are under 30,000 distinct CDR3 sequences, over 4.5% of them singletons; the top ten hold over 40%. The input for sequencing was CD8+ T cells sorted from PBMCs, taken 10 days after the yellow fever booster vaccination. The receptors come from a man under 40 who received the YFV17D yellow fever vaccine.

At least ten counts were recorded for this clonotype. The V call is TRBV12-3 or TRBV12-4, the J call TRBJ1-5, with D perhaps TRBD1 (5 bases). The CDR3 sequence is 17 residues long. With 7 bases removed from V and 3 bases from J, the gap between germline ends came to 22 bases. The CDR3 DNA follows: TGTGCCAGCACCGACAGCTCTCTGGAGGCCCTCAATCAGCCCCAGCATTTT. This gives the protein CASTDSSLEALNQPQHF.

This clonotype was observed at least ten times. V is TRBV25-1 and J is TRBJ1-5, with D hard to call. V dropped 3 bases and J dropped 3 bases, with 6 bases sitting between them. CDR1 and CDR2 from the germline V gene are MGHDK and SYGVNS. CDR3 length: 13 residues. CDR3 DNA: TGTGCCAGCAGTGAGGCAGTCAATCAGCCCCAGCATTTT. This codes for CASSEAVNQPQHF.

This clonotype was seen at least ten times. The chain employs TRBV29-1 and TRBJ2-7; no clear D gene. This CDR3 is built from 10 residues. V lost 7 bases, J lost 6 bases, and 10 bases lay in between. Germline CDR1 reads SQVTM; CDR2 reads ANQGSEA. The CDR3 sequence: CSAMLGEQYF. CDR3 DNA: TGCAGCGCCATGTTGGGCGAGCAGTACTTC.

This clonotype has at least ten counts. The chain couples TRBV20-1 to TRBJ2-5, with D possibly called TRBD1 or TRBD2 (5 bases each). Germline V lookup: CDR1 DFQATT, CDR2 SNEGSKA (reference sequence). The CDR3 runs to 16 residues. V was cut by 3 bases and J by 0 bases, with 17 bases left in between. Here the CDR3 reads CSASGGPPGNQETQYF. For the CDR3, the DNA is TGCAGTGCTAGTGGGGGTCCTCCGGGGAACCAAGAGACCCAGTACTTC.

This clonotype has a handful of counts. J is TRBJ1-1 and V is TRBV25-1; D is undetermined. Germline V CDR1 and CDR2: MGHDK, SYGVNS. The CDR3 runs to 15 residues. The germline V and J ends were trimmed by 5 bases and 4 bases, with 17 bases remaining between them. This CDR3 reads CASSPTMGSGTEAFF. CDR3 sequence (DNA): TGTGCCAGCAGTCCAACCATGGGTTCGGGCACTGAAGCTTTCTTT.

This clonotype was seen repeatedly, ten times or more. This rearrangement joins TRBV5-4 to TRBJ2-2; 9 bases map to TRBD1. V shed 6 bases and J 1 base; nucleotides not matched to a gene: 4. The germline V gene has CDR1 SGHNT and CDR2 YYREEE (reference sequence). This CDR3 is 15 amino acids long. CDR3 sequence: CASTEGQGNTGELFF. CDR3 nucleotides: TGTGCCAGCACCGAGGGACAGGGGAACACCGGGGAGCTGTTTTTT.

This clonotype was seen at least ten times. This chain joins TRBV4-1 and TRBJ2-2; TRBD1 might be the D (6 bases). This CDR3 has 15 amino acids. Germline V gene lookup returns CDR1 MGHRA and CDR2 YSYEKL. V was shortened by 3 bases and J by 2 bases, with 10 bases between the two germline ends. The CDR3 sequence is CASSQRDINTGELFF. DNA of the CDR3: TGCGCCAGCAGCCAGAGGGACATCAACACCGGGGAGCTGTTTTTT.

This clonotype was counted ten times or more. The chain couples TRBV11-2 to TRBJ2-1; 10 bases map to TRBD2. CDR3 length: 17 residues. J gave up 2 bases and V 5 bases, and 9 bases lay outside the gene matches. Germline CDR1 reads SGHAT; CDR2 reads FQNNGV. This CDR3 reads CASSPAGTSVTYNEQFF. The DNA of the CDR3 is TGTGCCAGCAGCCCAGCTGGGACTAGCGTAACCTACAATGAGCAGTTCTTC.

This clonotype has at least ten counts. The J gene is TRBJ2-1, the V gene TRBV15, with TRBD1 matching over 8 bases. Germline V CDR1 and CDR2: LNHNV, YYDKDF (reference sequence). V shed 5 bases and J 10 bases; nucleotides not matched to a gene: 4. The CDR3 is made up of 12 amino acids. The CDR3 nucleotides are TGTGCCACCAGCGGACAGGGCACGGAGCAGTTCTTC. Translation gives CATSGQGTEQFF.

This clonotype was counted at least ten times. Here the CDR3 DNA reads TGCAGTGCTCTAGTCCCAACTAATGAAAAACTGTTTTTT. This sequence encodes CSALVPTNEKLFF. The rearrangement joins TRBV20-1 to TRBJ1-4, with D hard to call. The CDR3 runs to 13 residues. CDR1 is DFQATT, CDR2 SNEGSKA, per germline (reference sequence). V was clipped by 5 bases and J by 0 bases, with 7 bases between them.

In this sample, this clonotype turned up many times. This chain connects TRBV6-5 to TRBJ2-5; no clear D gene. V lost 0 bases to trimming and J lost 2 bases, with 4 bases between them. The CDR3 covers 13 residues. Germline CDR1 and CDR2: MNHEY and SVGAGI. In DNA form, the CDR3 reads TGTGCCAGCAGTTACTCGGAACAAGAGACCCAGTACTTC. It encodes CASSYSEQETQYF.

Ten or more counts support this clonotype. The rearrangement joins TRBV5-5 to TRBJ2-5; 9 nucleotides match TRBD1. Germline CDR1 SGHKS, CDR2 YYEKEE (reference sequence). This CDR3 is built from 16 residues. J was trimmed by 5 bases and V by 0 bases; bases with no gene match: 8. As DNA, the CDR3 is TGTGCCAGCAGCTTGGACTTACAGGGGGCCTCGGAGACCCAGTACTTC. Translation: CASSLDLQGASETQYF.

This clonotype was seen ten or more times. The chain links TRBV12-3 or TRBV12-4 to TRBJ2-3, with a tentative D call TRBD2 (5 bases). This CDR3 has 17 residues. V lost 3 bases and J lost 2, with 18 bases in between. CDR3 in amino acids: CASSFLVEAANTDTQYF. In nucleotides, the CDR3 is TGTGCCAGCAGTTTTCTTGTGGAAGCGGCGAACACAGATACGCAGTATTTT.

This clonotype was detected ten times or more. The rearrangement links TRBV7-9 to TRBJ2-1; D gene ambiguous. Germline loops: CDR1 SEHNR, CDR2 FQNEAQ (reference sequence). Trimming removed 5 bases at V and 15 bases at J, with 23 bases between. There are 14 residues in the CDR3. CDR3 sequence (DNA): TGTGCCAGCAGCCCACCTGACGCTAACCCTTCTTTGTTCTTC. It is translated as CASSPPDANPSLFF.

This clonotype was detected ten times or more. The chain links TRBV30 to TRBJ2-3; tentative D call: TRBD2 (6 bases). V was pared by 8 bases and J by 5 bases, with 11 bases between. Germline V lookup: CDR1 GTSNPN, CDR2 SVGIG (reference sequence). The CDR3 totals 11 residues. The CDR3 DNA sequence: TGTGCCGCCGGAGGGCTAGATACGCAGTATTTT. It yields the protein CAAGGLDTQYF.

Many counts were recorded for this clonotype. The V gene is TRBV28, the J gene TRBJ2-6, with 7 bases matching TRBD1. This CDR3 spans 14 amino acids. The germline V gene encodes CDR1 MDHEN and CDR2 SYDVKM. Unmatched junction bases numbered 9, after V lost 6 bases and J lost 10 bases. Here the CDR3 DNA reads TGTGCCAGCAGCCCAGGGACAGCCGTGAACGTCCTGACTTTC. It codes for CASSPGTAVNVLTF.

This clonotype was detected many times. The chain combines TRBV15 with TRBJ2-3; 7 bases are a match to TRBD1. J lost 2 bases, V lost 1 base, and 3 bases had no gene match. The germline CDR1 and CDR2 sequences are LNHNV and YYDKDF (reference sequence). CDR3 length: 15 residues. Written as DNA, the CDR3 is TGTGCCACCAGCAGAGGGGACAGTTCCACAGATACGCAGTATTTT. Amino acids: CATSRGDSSTDTQYF. Drawing the rest from reference TRBV15 and TRBJ2-3, the complete variable domain is DAMVIQNPRYQVTQFGKPVTLSCSQTLNHNVMYWYQQKSSQAPKLLFHYYDKDFNNEADTPDNFQSRRPNTSFCFLDIRSPGLGDTAMYLCATSRGDSSTDTQYFGPGTRLTVL.

This clonotype was counted ten times or more. The chain carries TRBV27 and TRBJ2-3; 7 bases are shared with TRBD2. The CDR3 has 15 residues. The germline gives CDR1 MNHEY, CDR2 SMNVEV (reference sequence). The ends lost 7 bases at V and 2 bases at J; junction bases unmatched: 9. For the CDR3, the DNA is TGTGCCAGCACCGCTTCAAGCGGGAACACAGATACGCAGTATTTT. Amino acid sequence: CASTASSGNTDTQYF.

To note about this clonotype: One base away lies a much larger clone, so this may be a sequencing read error. The chain couples TRBV5-4 to TRBJ2-1, with a possible D match to TRBD1 (5 bases). Germline lookup yields CDR1 SGHNT and CDR2 YYREEE (reference sequence). CDR3 length: 15 residues. The CDR3 protein is CASSKEGVLYIEQFF. The CDR3 nucleotides read TGTGCCAGCAGCAAGGAAGGGGTCCTTTACATTGAGCAGTTCTTC.

This clonotype was picked up many times. This chain joins TRBV7-9 and TRBJ2-5; D call uncertain. V was clipped by 2 bases and J by 4 bases, with 11 bases between them. There are 14 residues in the CDR3. Germline V gene lookup returns CDR1 SEHNR and CDR2 FQNEAQ (reference sequence). For the CDR3, the DNA is TGTGCCAGCAGCTTAACATCGGCCGGAGAGACCCAGTACTTC. This gives the protein CASSLTSAGETQYF.

The sample holds many counts of this clonotype. The gene calls are TRBV7-9 and TRBJ2-7; D not resolved. V gave up 1 base and J gave up 3 bases, with 7 bases separating them. The CDR3 has 13 amino acids. Looked up from germline, CDR1 is SEHNR and CDR2 is FQNEAQ (reference sequence). As DNA, the CDR3 is TGTGCCAGCAGCTTAGTTGGCTACTACGAGCAGTACTTC. This translates into CASSLVGYYEQYF.

This clonotype was observed many times. V is TRBV6-2 or TRBV6-3 and J is TRBJ2-1; D is perhaps TRBD2 (6 bases). Germline CDR1 is MNHEY and CDR2 is SVGEGT. The CDR3 is 16 amino acids. V shed 0 bases and J shed 7 bases, with 16 bases lying between them. CDR3 DNA: TGTGCCAGCAGTTACTCGATAGGCATCGGGGGAAATGAGCAGTTCTTC. Residues: CASSYSIGIGGNEQFF.

This clonotype has at least ten counts. The rearrangement links TRBV20-1 to TRBJ2-7, with TRBD2 as a possible D gene (6 bases). V dropped 8 bases and J dropped 2 bases, with 25 bases sitting between them. CDR1 is DFQATT and CDR2 is SNEGSKA in the germline V gene (reference sequence). The CDR3 length is 16 residues. CDR3 loop: CSPQSPRDGATYEQYF. The CDR3 DNA follows: TGCAGTCCCCAGAGTCCGCGGGACGGTGCTACCTACGAGCAGTACTTC.

This clonotype was picked up many times. J is TRBJ1-1 and V is TRBV30; a weak D match, TRBD1 (5 bases). Germline lookup yields CDR1 GTSNPN and CDR2 SVGIG (reference sequence). This CDR3 has 15 amino acids. The germline V and J ends were trimmed by 4 bases and 0 bases, with 15 bases remaining between them. DNA of the CDR3: TGTGCCTGGATTAAAGGGGAGGCTATGAACACTGAAGCTTTCTTT. Its translation: CAWIKGEAMNTEAFF.

V gene TRBV20-1 combines with J gene TRBJ2-5, with D maybe TRBD1 (5 bases). The CDR3 length is 13 residues. Trimming removed 1 base at V and 5 bases at J, with 11 bases between. The germline gives CDR1 DFQATT, CDR2 SNEGSKA (reference sequence). For the CDR3, the DNA is TGCAGTGCTAGAGTTGGAAGGGGCGAGACCCAGTACTTC. As protein: CSARVGRGETQYF.

This clonotype was recorded many times. This rearrangement joins TRBV10-2 to TRBJ2-1; D is undetermined. V lost 8 bases and J 2 bases, leaving 1 base between the germline ends. The CDR3 runs to 10 residues. Germline V gives CDR1 WSHSY, CDR2 SAAADI. CDR3 nucleotides: TGCGCCAGCGCCTACAATGAGCAGTTCTTC. This codes for CASAYNEQFF.